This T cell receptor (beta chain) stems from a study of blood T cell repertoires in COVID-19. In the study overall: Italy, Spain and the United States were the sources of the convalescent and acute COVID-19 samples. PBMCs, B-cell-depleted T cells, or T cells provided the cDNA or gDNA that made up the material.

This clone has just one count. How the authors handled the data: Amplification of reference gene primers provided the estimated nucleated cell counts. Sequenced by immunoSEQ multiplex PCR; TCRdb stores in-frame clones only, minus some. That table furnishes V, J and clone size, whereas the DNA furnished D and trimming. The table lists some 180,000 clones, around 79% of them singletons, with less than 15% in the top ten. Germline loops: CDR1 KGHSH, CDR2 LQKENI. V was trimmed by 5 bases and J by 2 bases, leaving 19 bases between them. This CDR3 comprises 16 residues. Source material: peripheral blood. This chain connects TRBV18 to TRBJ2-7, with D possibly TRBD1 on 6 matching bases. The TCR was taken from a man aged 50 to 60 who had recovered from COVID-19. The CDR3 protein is CASSTNTGTRTYEQYF. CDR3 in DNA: TGTGCCAGCTCAACCAATACAGGGACGAGGACCTACGAGCAGTACTTC.